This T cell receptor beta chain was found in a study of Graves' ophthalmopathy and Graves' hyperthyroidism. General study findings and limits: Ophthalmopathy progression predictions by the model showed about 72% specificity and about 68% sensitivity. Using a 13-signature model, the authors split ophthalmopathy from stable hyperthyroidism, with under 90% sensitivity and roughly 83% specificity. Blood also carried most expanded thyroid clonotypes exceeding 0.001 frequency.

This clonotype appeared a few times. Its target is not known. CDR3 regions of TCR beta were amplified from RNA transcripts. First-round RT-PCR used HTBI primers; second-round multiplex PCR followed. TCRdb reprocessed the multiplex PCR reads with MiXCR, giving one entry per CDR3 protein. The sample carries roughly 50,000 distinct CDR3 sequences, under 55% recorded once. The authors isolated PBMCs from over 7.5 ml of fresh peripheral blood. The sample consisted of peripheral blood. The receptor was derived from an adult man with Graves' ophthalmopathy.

The CDR3: CSALKQETQYF. In DNA form, the CDR3 reads TGCAGTGCTCTAAAACAAGAGACCCAGTACTTC. The gene calls are TRBV20-1 and TRBJ2-5; D is unclear. V lost 5 bases to trimming and J lost 2 bases, with 6 bases between them. CDR1 and CDR2 (germline): DFQATT, SNEGSKA (reference sequence). The CDR3 is 11 residues long.